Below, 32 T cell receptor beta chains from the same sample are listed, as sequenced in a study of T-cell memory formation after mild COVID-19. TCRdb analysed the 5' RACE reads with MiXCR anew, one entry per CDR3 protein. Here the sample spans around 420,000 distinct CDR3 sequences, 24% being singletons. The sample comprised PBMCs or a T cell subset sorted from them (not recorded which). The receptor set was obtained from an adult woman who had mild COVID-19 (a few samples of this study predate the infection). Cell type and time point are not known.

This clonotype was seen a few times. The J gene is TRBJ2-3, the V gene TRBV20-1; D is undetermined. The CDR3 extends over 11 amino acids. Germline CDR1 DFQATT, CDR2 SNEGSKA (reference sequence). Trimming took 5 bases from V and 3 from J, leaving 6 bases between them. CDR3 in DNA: TGCAGTGCTGCCATTACAGATACGCAGTATTTT. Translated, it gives CSAAITDTQYF.

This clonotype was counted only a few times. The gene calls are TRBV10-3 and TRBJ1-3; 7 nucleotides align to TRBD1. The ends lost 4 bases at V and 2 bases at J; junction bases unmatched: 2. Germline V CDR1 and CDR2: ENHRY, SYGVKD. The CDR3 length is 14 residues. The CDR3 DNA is TGTGCCATCAGTGCGACAGGGCCTGGAAACACCATATATTTT. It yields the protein CAISATGPGNTIYF.

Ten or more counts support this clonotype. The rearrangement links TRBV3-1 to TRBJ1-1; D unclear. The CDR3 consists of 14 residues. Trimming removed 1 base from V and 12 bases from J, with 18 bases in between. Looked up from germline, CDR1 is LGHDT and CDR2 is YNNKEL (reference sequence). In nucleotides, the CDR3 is TGTGCCAGCAGCCAAGTTTCTACAGACCCTTGGTCTTTCTTT. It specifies CASSQVSTDPWSFF.

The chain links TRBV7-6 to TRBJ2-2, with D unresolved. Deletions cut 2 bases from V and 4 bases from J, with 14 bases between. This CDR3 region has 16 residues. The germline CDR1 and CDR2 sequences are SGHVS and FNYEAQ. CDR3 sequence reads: CASSLSLDRLTGELFF. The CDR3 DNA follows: TGTGCCAGCAGCTTAAGTCTGGACCGACTCACCGGGGAGCTGTTTTTT. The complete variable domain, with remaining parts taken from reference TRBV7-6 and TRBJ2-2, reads GAGVSQSPRYKVTKRGQDVALRCDPISGHVSLYWYRQALGQGPEFLTYFNYEAQQDKSGLPNDRFSAERPEGSISTLTIQRTEQRDSAMYRCASSLSLDRLTGELFFGEGSRLTVL.

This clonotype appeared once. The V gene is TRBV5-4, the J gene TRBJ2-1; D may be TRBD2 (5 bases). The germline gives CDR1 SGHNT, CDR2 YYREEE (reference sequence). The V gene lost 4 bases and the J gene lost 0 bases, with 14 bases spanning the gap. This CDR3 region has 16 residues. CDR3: CASSRPGLSSYNEQFF. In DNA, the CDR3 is TGTGCCAGCAGCCGACCTGGACTGAGCTCCTACAATGAGCAGTTCTTC.

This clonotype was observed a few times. CDR3 sequence: CASSQDQRGTQYF. DNA for the CDR3: TGCGCCAGCAGCCAAGATCAGCGCGGAACGCAGTATTTT. The rearrangement links TRBV4-1 to TRBJ2-3; D gene unclear. The V gene's germline CDR1 is MGHRA and CDR2 YSYEKL. V was cut by 0 bases and J by 9 bases, with 10 bases left in between. The CDR3 runs to 13 residues.

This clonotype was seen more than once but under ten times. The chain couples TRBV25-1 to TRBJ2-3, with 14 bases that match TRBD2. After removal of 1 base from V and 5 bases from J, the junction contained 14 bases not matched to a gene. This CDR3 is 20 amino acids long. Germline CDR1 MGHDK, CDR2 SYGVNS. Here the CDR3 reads CASSESNLPTSGGALDTQYF. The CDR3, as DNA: TGTGCCAGCAGTGAATCGAATCTACCGACTAGCGGGGGGGCCCTAGATACGCAGTATTTT.

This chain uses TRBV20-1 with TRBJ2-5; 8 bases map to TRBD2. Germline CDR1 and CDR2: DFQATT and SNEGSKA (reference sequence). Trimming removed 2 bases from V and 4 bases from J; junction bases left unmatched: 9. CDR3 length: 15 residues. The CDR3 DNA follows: TGCAGTGCTAGACCCTCCCGGGAGGGCCGAGAGACCCAGTACTTC. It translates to CSARPSREGRETQYF.

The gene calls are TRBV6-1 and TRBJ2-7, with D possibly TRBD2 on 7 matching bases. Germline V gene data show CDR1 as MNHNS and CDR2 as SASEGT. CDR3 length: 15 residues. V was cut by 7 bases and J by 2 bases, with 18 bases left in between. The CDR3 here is CASTPRGAPTYEQYF. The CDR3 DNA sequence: TGTGCCAGCACCCCACGGGGGGCCCCGACCTACGAGCAGTACTTC.

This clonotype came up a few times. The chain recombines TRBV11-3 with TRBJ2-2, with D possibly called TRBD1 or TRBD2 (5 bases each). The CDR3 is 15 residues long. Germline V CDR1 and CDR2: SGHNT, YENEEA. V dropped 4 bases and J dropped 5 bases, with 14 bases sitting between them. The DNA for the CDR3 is TGTGCCAGCAGCTACACTATGTGGGGGACCGGGGAGCTGTTTTTT. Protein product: CASSYTMWGTGELFF.

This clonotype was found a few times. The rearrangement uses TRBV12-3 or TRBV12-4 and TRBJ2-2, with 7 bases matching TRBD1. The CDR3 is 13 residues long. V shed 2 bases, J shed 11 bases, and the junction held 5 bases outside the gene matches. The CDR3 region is CASSLRNRGELFF. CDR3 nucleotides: TGTGCCAGCAGTTTACGGAACAGGGGAGAGCTGTTTTTT.

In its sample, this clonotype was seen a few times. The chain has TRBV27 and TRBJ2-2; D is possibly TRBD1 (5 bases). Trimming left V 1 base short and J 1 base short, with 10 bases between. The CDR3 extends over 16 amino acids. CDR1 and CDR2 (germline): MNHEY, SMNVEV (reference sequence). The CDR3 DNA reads TGTGCCAGCAGTTTATATGGCAGGGTGAACACCGGGGAGCTGTTTTTT. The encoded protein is CASSLYGRVNTGELFF.

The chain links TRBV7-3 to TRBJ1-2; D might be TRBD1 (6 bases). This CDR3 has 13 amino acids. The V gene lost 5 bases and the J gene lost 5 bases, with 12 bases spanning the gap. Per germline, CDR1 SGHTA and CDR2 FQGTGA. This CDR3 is CASSQQGTYGYTF. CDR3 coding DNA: TGTGCCAGCAGCCAACAGGGAACGTATGGCTACACCTTC.

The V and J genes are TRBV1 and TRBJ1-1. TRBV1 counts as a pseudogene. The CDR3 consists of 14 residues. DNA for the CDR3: TGCACCAGCAGCCAAGGGGTCATGAACACTGAAGCTTTCTTT. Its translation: CTSSQGVMNTEAFF.

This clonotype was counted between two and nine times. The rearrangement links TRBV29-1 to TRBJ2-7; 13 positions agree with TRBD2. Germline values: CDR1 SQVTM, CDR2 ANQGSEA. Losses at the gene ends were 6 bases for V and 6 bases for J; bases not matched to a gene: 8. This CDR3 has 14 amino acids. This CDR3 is CSVGTSGTSSEQYF. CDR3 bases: TGCAGCGTGGGGACTAGCGGGACCAGTTCCGAGCAGTACTTC.

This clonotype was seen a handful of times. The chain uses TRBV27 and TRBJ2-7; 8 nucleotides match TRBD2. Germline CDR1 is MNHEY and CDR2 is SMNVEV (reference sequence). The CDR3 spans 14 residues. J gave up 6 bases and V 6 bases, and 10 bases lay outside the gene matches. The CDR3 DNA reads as TGTGCCAGCAGCGACGGGGGGGTGGGCGGCGAGCAGTACTTC. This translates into CASSDGGVGGEQYF.

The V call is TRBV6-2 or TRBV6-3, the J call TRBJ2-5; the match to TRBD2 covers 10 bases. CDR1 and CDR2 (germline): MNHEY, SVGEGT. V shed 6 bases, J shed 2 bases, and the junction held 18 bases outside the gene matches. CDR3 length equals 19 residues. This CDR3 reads CASRSYAGLAGVWQETQYF. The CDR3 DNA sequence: TGTGCCAGCAGATCATACGCAGGTCTAGCGGGAGTTTGGCAAGAGACCCAGTACTTC.

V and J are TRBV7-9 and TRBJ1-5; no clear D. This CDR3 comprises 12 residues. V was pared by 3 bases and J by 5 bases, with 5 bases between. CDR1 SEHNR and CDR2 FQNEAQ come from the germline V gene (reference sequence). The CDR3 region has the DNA TGTGCCAGCAGCTTTCAGGATCAGCCCCAGCATTTT. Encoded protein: CASSFQDQPQHF. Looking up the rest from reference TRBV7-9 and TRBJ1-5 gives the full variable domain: DTGVSQNPRHKITKRGQNVTFRCDPISEHNRLYWYRQTLGQGPEFLTYFQNEAQLEKSRLLSDRFSAERPKGSFSTLEIQRTEQGDSAMYLCASSFQDQPQHFGDGTRLSIL.

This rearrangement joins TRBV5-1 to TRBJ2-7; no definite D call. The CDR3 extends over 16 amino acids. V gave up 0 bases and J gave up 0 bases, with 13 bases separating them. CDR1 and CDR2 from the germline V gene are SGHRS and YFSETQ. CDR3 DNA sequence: TGCGCCAGCAGCTTGGAAACAGCCATAAGCTCCTACGAGCAGTACTTC. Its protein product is CASSLETAISSYEQYF.

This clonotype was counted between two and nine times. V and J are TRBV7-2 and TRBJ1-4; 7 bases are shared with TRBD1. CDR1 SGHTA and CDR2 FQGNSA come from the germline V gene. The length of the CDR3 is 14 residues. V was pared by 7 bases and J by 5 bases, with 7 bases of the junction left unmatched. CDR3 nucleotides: TGTGCCAGCACCCCGGACAGGTTGAATGAAAAACTGTTTTTT. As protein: CASTPDRLNEKLFF.

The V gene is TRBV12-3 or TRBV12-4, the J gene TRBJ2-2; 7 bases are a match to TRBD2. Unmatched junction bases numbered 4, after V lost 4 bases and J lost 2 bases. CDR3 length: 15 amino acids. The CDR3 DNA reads TGTGCCAGCAGTTCCGGACTAGTTAACACCGGGGAGCTGTTTTTT. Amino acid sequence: CASSSGLVNTGELFF.

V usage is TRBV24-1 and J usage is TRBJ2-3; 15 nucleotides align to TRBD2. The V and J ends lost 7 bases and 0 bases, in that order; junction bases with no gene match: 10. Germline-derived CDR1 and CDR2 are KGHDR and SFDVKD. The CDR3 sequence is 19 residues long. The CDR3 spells CATRKPGLAGGNSTDTQYF. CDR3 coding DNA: TGTGCCACCAGGAAACCGGGACTAGCGGGAGGTAATAGCACAGATACGCAGTATTTT.

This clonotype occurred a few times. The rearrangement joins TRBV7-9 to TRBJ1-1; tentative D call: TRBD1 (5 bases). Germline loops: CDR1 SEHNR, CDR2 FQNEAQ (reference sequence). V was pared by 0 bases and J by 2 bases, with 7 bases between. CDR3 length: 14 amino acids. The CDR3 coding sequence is TGTGCCAGCAGCTTAGCGACAGACAACACTGAAGCTTTCTTT. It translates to CASSLATDNTEAFF.

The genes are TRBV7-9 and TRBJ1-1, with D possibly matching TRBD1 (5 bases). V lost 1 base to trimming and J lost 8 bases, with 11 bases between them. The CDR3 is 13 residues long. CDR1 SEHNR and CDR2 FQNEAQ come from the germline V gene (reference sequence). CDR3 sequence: CASSLVGLAEAFF. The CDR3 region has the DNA TGTGCCAGCAGCTTAGTGGGGCTGGCCGAAGCTTTCTTT.

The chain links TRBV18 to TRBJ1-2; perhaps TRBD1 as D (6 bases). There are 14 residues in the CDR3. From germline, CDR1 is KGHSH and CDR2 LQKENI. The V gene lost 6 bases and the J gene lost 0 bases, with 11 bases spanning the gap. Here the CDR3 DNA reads TGTGCCAGCTCCCGAGGACAGACTAACTATGGCTACACCTTC. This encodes CASSRGQTNYGYTF.

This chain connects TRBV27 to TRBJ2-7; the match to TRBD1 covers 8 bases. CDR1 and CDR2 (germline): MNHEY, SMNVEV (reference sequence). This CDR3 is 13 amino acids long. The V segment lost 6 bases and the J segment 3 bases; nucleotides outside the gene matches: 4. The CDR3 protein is CASRSTGGYEQYF. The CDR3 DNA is TGTGCCAGCAGATCCACAGGGGGCTACGAGCAGTACTTC.

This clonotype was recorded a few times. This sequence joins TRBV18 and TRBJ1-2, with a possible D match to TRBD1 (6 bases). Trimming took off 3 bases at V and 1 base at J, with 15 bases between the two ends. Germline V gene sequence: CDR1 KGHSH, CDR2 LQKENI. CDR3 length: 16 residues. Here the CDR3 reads CASSPAGAILNYGYTF. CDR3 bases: TGTGCCAGCTCACCGGCAGGGGCTATCCTTAACTATGGCTACACCTTC.

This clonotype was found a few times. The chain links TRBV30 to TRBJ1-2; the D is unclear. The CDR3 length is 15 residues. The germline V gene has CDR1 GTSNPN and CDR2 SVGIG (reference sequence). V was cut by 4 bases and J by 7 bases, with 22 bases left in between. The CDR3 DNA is TGTGCCTGGAAAGTGACGAACAGCCCTTTTGGTGGCTACACCTTC. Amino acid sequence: CAWKVTNSPFGGYTF.

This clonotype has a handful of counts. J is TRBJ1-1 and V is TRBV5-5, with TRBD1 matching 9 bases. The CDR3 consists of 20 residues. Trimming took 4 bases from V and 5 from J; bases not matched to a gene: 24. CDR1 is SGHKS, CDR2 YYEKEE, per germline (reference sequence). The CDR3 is CASSQMTGTGNRKMGTEAFF. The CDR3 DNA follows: TGTGCCAGCAGCCAGATGACCGGGACAGGGAATCGGAAAATGGGAACTGAAGCTTTCTTT. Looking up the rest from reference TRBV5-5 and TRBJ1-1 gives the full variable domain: DAGVTQSPTHLIKTRGQQVTLRCSPISGHKSVSWYQQVLGQGPQFIFQYYEKEERGRGNFPDRFSARQFPNYSSELNVNALLLGDSALYLCASSQMTGTGNRKMGTEAFFGQGTRLTVV.

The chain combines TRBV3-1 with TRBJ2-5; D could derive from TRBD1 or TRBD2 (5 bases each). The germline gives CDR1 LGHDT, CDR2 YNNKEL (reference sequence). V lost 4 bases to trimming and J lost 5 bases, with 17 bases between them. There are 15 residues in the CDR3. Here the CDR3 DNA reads TGTGCCAGCAGCCGACTGGGACCCGGCAGGGAGACCCAGTACTTC. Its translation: CASSRLGPGRETQYF.

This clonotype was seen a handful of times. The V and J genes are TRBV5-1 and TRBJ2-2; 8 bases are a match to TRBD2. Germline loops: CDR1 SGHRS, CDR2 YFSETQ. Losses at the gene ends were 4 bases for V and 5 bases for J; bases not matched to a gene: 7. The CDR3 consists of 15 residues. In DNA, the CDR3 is TGCGCCAGCAGCCCGACTAGCGTGAAGACCGGGGAGCTGTTTTTT. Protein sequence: CASSPTSVKTGELFF.

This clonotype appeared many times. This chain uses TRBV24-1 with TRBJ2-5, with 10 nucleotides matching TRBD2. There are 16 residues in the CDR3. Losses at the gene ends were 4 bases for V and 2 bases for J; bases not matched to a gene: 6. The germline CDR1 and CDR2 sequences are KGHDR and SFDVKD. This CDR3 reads CATSDAGTSEQETQYF. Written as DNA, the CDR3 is TGTGCCACCAGTGACGCAGGGACTAGCGAACAAGAGACCCAGTACTTC.